These 8 T cell receptor beta chains originate from one sample sequenced in a study of T cell responses to AZD1222 COVID-19 vaccine. This table comes from immunoSEQ multiplex PCR, and its TCRdb copy is limited to in-frame clones, with some not included. The sample lists about 140,000 clones, about 91% occurring once. Material: peripheral blood, obtained 28 days after the second AZD1222 dose. These receptors were taken from an adult who received the AZD1222 COVID-19 vaccine.

The V and J genes are TRBV4-2 and TRBJ2-2; D is unclear. The CDR3 is made up of 14 amino acids. V dropped 3 bases and J dropped 4 bases, with 9 bases sitting between them. CDR1 is LGHNA, CDR2 YNFKEQ, per germline. CDR3 sequence (DNA): TGTGCCAGCAGCCACTTACTTAGCACCGGGGAGCTGTTTTTT. Amino acids: CASSHLLSTGELFF.

This chain joins TRBV12-3 or TRBV12-4 and TRBJ1-1; 8 positions match TRBD1. The CDR3 is 12 residues long. With V trimmed by 6 bases and J by 9 bases, 6 bases remained unmatched. CDR3 DNA: TGTGCCAGCAGCCCGGGACAGGTTCAAGCTTTCTTT. Translation gives CASSPGQVQAFF.

The table lists this clone with a count of one. The rearrangement links TRBV6-5 to TRBJ2-5; TRBD2 matches at 8 bases. Germline loops: CDR1 MNHEY, CDR2 SVGAGI. This CDR3 is 15 amino acids long. V lost 6 bases to trimming and J lost 3 bases; unmatched junction nucleotides: 9. In DNA form, the CDR3 reads TGTGCCAGCAGCTCAAGCGGGGGCCCTAAAGAGACCCAGTACTTC. Residues: CASSSSGGPKETQYF.

This chain links TRBV29-1 with TRBJ2-5; possibly TRBD2 for D (6 bases). Trimming left V 3 bases short and J 0 bases short, with 8 bases between. Germline CDR1 reads SQVTM; CDR2 reads ANQGSEA. CDR3 length equals 13 residues. The CDR3: CSVDGGYQETQYF. The CDR3 DNA reads as TGCAGCGTTGATGGGGGGTACCAAGAGACCCAGTACTTC.

The chain employs TRBV28 and TRBJ2-3, with D possibly TRBD1 on 6 matching bases. Trimming removed 5 bases at V and 6 bases at J, with 18 bases between. This CDR3 contains 15 residues. Germline V gene sequence: CDR1 MDHEN, CDR2 SYDVKM. CDR3 sequence reads: CASSENPGVGDTQYF. CDR3 sequence (DNA): TGTGCCAGCAGTGAGAACCCAGGGGTTGGGGATACGCAGTATTTT.

The chain links TRBV19 to TRBJ1-1; 9 bases line up with TRBD1. The CDR3 contains 14 residues. J lost 0 bases, V lost 5 bases, and 1 base had no gene match. The germline gives CDR1 LNHDA, CDR2 SQIVND (reference sequence). The CDR3 protein is CASSWDRVNTEAFF. The CDR3 region has the DNA TGTGCCAGTAGTTGGGACAGGGTGAACACTGAAGCTTTCTTT.

The gene calls are TRBV6-5 and TRBJ1-6; D is perhaps TRBD1 (6 bases). The CDR3 spans 14 residues. Between the trimmed V and J ends, which lost 7 bases and 5 bases, there was a span of 12 bases. Germline V gives CDR1 MNHEY, CDR2 SVGAGI. As DNA, the CDR3 is TGTGCCAGCACCGCCGACAGGCATAATTCACCCCTCCACTTT. It encodes CASTADRHNSPLHF.

This chain joins TRBV7-2 and TRBJ1-1; D gene uncertain. Germline V CDR1 and CDR2: SGHTA, FQGNSA. Trimming removed 5 bases from V and 0 bases from J, with 10 bases in between. This CDR3 has 14 residues. The CDR3 nucleotides are TGTGCCAGCAGCCCACAGCTTCTGAACACTGAAGCTTTCTTT. Translating it yields CASSPQLLNTEAFF.